The source of this TCR beta chain is a study of Ad26.COV2.S vaccination and SARS-CoV-2 variants. Study-level background: The study gave Ad26.COV2.S intramuscularly, once or twice 56 days apart. General study results and limits: Individuals receiving vaccine had higher spike-specific TCR breadth than placebo recipients did. People who got the vaccine or the placebo had similar non-spike TCR breadth.

Documented treatment: about 20 received Ad26.COV2.S at low or high dose, single or two shots; a few received placebo; per-sample allocation not given. It was on day 63 after the first vaccine or placebo injection that samples were taken. An adult of 18-55 years in Boston served as donor. Regarding this clone: Its antigen is undetermined.

Some clones are missing from TCRdb's copy, which holds only in-frame ones; the method was immunoSEQ multiplex PCR. This table has about 280,000 clones, around 87% appearing once. The receptor was isolated from a person aged 18-65 years who received the Ad26.COV2.S COVID-19 vaccine or a placebo. The specimen comprised peripheral blood, sampled in a trial of Ad26.COV2.S vaccine versus placebo.

CDR3 loop: CSASGQERDTF. CDR3 DNA: TGCAGTGCTTCAGGACAGGAGCGTGACACCTTC. V usage is TRBV20-1 and J usage is TRBJ1-2; the match to TRBD1 covers 7 bases. The CDR3 extends over 11 amino acids. The V segment lost 5 bases and the J segment 12 bases; nucleotides outside the gene matches: 9. Per the germline V gene, CDR1 is DFQATT and CDR2 is SNEGSKA (reference sequence).